This TCR beta chain was captured by sequencing in a study of blood T cells in healthy people across ages (dated by TCRdb to the mid-2010s). Context from the whole study: In model experiments, roughly one uniquely barcoded TCR beta cDNA molecule per two T cells was captured by template switching. Donors of different ages were randomly distributed across sequencing lanes to avoid experimental bias. The study analyzed two additional independent replicas of 1 million unique cDNA reads from the same blood draw for two donors, one aged 18 to 30 and one aged 80 or older. Donors were grouped into four age groups: young (average approximately 15 years), middle-aged (around 39), aged (roughly 62) and long-lived (approximately 75). Age-related changes in TCR beta repertoire diversity were measured in the study by deep sequencing normalized with unique cDNA molecular identifiers. Study-wide conclusions, independent of this receptor: Compared with the aged group, the long-lived group had more naive CD4+ T cells, fewer expanded clones and increased TCR diversity, suggesting age selection. The CMV infection status of donors was not known, potentially confounding age-related changes in expanded clonotypes. Since profiling was done on bulk unsorted PBMCs, naive and antigen-experienced compartments could not be conclusively compared. As age increased, observed TCR beta diversity per million T cells dropped in a roughly linear way, and a significant reduction was already evident by age 40. Estimates of total diversity from one million sequenced T cells were regarded as lower bounds and underestimates. The percentage of naive T cells measured by flow cytometry correlated strongly with observed TCR beta diversity.

The receptor library was made with 5' RACE. For sequencing, an Illumina HiSeq 2500 was employed. A second PCR of roughly 7 to 12 cycles was run with a J-beta primer mix and a sample-barcoded 5' primer. A template-switch 5' adaptor carrying 12 random nucleotides introduced a unique molecular identifier onto each TCR beta cDNA molecule. Each sample yielded at least 2.5 million CDR3-containing paired-end reads. First-strand cDNA was synthesized from all RNA with the Mint cDNA synthesis kit, primed by a TRBC-specific oligonucleotide. Following uracil-DNA glycosylase treatment, all cDNA underwent a first 18-cycle PCR with the universal primers M1SS and BC2_uni_R. The authors processed their data as follows. For normalization, 1 million high-quality reads, each with a distinct molecular identifier, were randomly selected from each sample. Reads with shared molecular identifiers were discarded instead of being binned into consensus sequences. MiTCR, set to a Q25 quality threshold and the strictest error-elimination algorithm, was used for CDR3 identification, clonotype clustering and error correction. A nonparametric unseen species model using Euler transformation provided a lower-bound estimate of total TCR beta diversity. In-frame beta chains were kept once TCRdb had trimmed the public reads at Q25 with fastp and called clones with MiXCR. CDR3 protein sequences are deduplicated, and each keeps its most common genes and DNA. TCRdb's processing, not the study's, gives the V and J calls here. The sample table contains roughly 650,000 distinct CDR3 sequences; only one count was recorded for approximately 31% of them. Approximately 15% of the sample is in the top ten clones.

V sheds 4 bases and J sheds 11 bases, leaving 15 bases between their ends. From the germline V gene, CDR1 is SGHRS and CDR2 is YFSETQ. The CDR3 measures 12 amino acids from cysteine to phenylalanine. Of all the DNA, just the CDR3 is kept, 36 bases in frame from base 1. This clonotype was recorded a few times. Its antigen remains unidentified. It has no much larger one-base neighbor in the sample; base qualities were not kept. Donors were 30 to 45 systemically healthy Caucasian individuals from Russia aged roughly 6 to 90 years. Each donor gave 9 to 10 milliliters of peripheral blood, collected into EDTA-treated Vacutainer tubes. Ficoll-Paque density-gradient centrifugation was used to isolate PBMCs, with at least 7 million obtained per sample. Trizol reagent was used to extract total RNA from the PBMCs, yielding at least 6 micrograms per sample. For every donor, an aliquot of PBMCs went through flow cytometry to measure the percentages of naive CD45RAhigh/CD27high T cells.

The sample was blood. Rearrangement joined TRBV5-1 to TRBJ1-1, with an unclear D gene assignment. The source is a woman over 75 in good health. Donor details come from another sample of the same person, matched by shared clones. For the CDR3, the sequence is CASSERRERAFF. The bases read TGCGCCAGCAGCGAAAGACGAGAGCGGGCTTTCTTT.